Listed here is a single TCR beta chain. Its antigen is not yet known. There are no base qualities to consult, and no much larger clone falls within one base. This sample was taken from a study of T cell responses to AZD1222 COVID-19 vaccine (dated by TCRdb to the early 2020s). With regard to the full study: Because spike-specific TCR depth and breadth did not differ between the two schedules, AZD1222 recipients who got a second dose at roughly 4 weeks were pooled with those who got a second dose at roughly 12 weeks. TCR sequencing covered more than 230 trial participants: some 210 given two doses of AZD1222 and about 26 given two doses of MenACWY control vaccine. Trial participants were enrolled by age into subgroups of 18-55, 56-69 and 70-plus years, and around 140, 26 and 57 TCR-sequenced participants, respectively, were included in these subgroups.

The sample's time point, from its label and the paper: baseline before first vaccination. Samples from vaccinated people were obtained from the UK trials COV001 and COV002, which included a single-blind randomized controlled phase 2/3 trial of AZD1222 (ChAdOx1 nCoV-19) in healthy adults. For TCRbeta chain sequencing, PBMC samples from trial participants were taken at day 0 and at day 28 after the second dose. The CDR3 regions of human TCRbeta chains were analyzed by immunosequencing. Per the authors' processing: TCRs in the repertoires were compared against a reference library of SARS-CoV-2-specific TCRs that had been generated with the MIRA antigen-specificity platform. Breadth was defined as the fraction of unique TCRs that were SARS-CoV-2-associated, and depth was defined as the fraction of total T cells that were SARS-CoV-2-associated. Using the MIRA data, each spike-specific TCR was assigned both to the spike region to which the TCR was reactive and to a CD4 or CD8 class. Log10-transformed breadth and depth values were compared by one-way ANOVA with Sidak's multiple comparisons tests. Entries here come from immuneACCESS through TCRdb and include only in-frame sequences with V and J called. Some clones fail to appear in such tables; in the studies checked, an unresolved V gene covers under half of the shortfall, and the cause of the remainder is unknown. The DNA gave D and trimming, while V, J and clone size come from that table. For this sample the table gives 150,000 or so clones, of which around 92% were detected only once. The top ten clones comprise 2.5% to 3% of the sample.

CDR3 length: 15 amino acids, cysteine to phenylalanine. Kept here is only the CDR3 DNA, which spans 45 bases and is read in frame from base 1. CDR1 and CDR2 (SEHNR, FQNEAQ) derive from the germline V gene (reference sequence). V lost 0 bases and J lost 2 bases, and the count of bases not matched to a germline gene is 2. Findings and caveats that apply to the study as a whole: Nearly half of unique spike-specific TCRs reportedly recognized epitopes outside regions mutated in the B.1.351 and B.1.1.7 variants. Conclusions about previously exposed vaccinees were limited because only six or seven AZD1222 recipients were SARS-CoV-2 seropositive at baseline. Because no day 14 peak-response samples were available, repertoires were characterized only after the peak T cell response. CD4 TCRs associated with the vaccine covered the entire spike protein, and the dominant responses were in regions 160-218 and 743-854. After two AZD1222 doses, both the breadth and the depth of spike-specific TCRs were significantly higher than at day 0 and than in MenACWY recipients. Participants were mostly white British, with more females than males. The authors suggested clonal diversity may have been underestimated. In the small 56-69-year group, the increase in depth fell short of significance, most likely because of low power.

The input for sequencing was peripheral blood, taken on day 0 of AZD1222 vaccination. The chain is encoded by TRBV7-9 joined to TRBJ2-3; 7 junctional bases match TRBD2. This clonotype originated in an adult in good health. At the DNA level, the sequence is TGTGCCAGCAGCTTAGCGGCGGGAGCCACAGATACGCAGTATTTT. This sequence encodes CASSLAAGATDTQYF.